The rows below give T cell receptor beta chains drawn from one sample of a study of T cells in Graves' hyperthyroidism and ophthalmopathy. TCRdb re-analysed the multiplex PCR reads in MiXCR, keeping a single row per CDR3 protein. Among hundreds of thousands of distinct CDR3 sequences listed, more than 15% were seen once. Input material: blood. The source of these receptors is a woman between 35 and 50 years old with Graves' ophthalmopathy. Each CDR3 is given with its conserved first and last residue. A D gene is named only where the DNA matches it firmly. Some rows have no size entry. The others give once, few or many, or a class for an expanded clone.

TRBJ2-7 | TRBV28 | TRBD2 | many | CASSPPTSETYEQYF | TGTGCCAGCAGTCCCCCGACTAGCGAAACCTACGAGCAGTACTTC
TRBJ2-5 | TRBV2 | TRBD1 | many | CASSRQGRETQYF | TGTGCCAGCAGTAGACAGGGGCGGGAGACCCAGTACTTC
TRBJ1-2 | TRBV24-1 | . | few | CATSDLSGRYGYTF | TGTGCCACCAGTGATTTATCAGGGCGGTATGGCTACACCTTC
TRBJ2-7 | TRBV3-1 | TRBD1 | many | CAPRGFRTGGDEQYF | TGTGCCCCCAGGGGTTTTCGGACAGGGGGGGACGAGCAGTACTTC
TRBJ2-3 | TRBV6-1 | . | few | CASSQRGTRPDTDTQYF | TGTGCCAGCAGTCAAAGGGGAACAAGGCCCGACACAGATACGCAGTATTTT
TRBJ2-1 | TRBV12-3/TRBV12-4 | . | few | CASSLARALDEQFF | TGTGCCAGCAGTTTGGCGCGGGCGCTCGATGAGCAGTTCTTC
TRBJ2-3 | TRBV20-1 | . | . | CSIITSGDTQYF | TGCAGCATTATCACTAGTGGAGATACGCAGTATTTT
TRBJ1-3 | TRBV20-1 | . | many | CSAPTGHLSGNTIYF | TGCAGTGCTCCAACTGGACACCTCTCTGGAAACACCATATATTTT
TRBJ2-7 | TRBV5-1 | TRBD1 | . | CASSPGQQYGEQYF | TGCGCCAGCAGCCCGGGACAGCAGTACGGGGAGCAGTACTTC
TRBJ2-5 | TRBV10-2 | . | many | CASRQSVAGETQYF | TGCGCCAGCCGCCAATCCGTTGCGGGAGAGACCCAGTACTTC
TRBJ2-1 | TRBV10-2 | TRBD1 | . | CASSEPGGEQFF | TGCGCCAGCAGTGAGCCAGGGGGCGAGCAGTTCTTC
TRBJ2-1 | TRBV2 | TRBD2 | many | CASSAREGYNEQFF | TGTGCCAGCAGTGCCCGGGAGGGCTACAATGAGCAGTTCTTC
TRBJ2-3 | TRBV20-1 | . | few | CASAEVTDTQYF | TGCGCTAGCGCAGAGGTCACAGATACGCAGTATTTT
TRBJ2-1 | TRBV27 | . | . | CASSLARTGYNEQFF | TGTGCCAGCAGTTTAGCCCGGACGGGGTACAATGAGCAGTTCTTC
TRBJ2-1 | TRBV7-9 | . | many | CASSQGADYNEQFF | TGTGCCAGCAGCCAAGGGGCGGATTACAATGAGCAGTTCTTC
TRBJ2-1 | TRBV7-2 | . | many | CASSLALTPRHNEQFF | TGTGCCAGCAGCTTAGCCCTAACCCCAAGGCACAATGAGCAGTTCTTC
TRBJ1-1 | TRBV6-1 | . | many | CASRAVGEAFF | TGTGCCAGCAGAGCGGTGGGTGAAGCTTTCTTT
TRBJ1-5 | TRBV7-2 | . | few | CASSFGALDQPQHF | TGTGCCAGCAGCTTTGGGGCCCTGGATCAGCCCCAGCATTTT
TRBJ1-1 | TRBV18 | TRBD1 | many | CASSPSSGTGNTEAFF | TGTGCCAGCTCACCTAGCTCCGGGACAGGGAACACTGAAGCTTTCTTT
TRBJ2-3 | TRBV10-3 | TRBD1 | . | CAINGQDRGADTQYF | TGTGCCATCAACGGACAGGACAGGGGGGCAGATACGCAGTATTTT
TRBJ2-7 | TRBV7-2 | . | . | CASSLMAGEGYEQYF | TGTGCCAGCAGCTTAATGGCAGGGGAGGGTTACGAGCAGTACTTC
TRBJ2-1 | TRBV12-3/TRBV12-4 | TRBD1 | many | CASSPGTGWFDEQFF | TGTGCCAGCAGTCCCGGGACAGGGTGGTTCGATGAGCAGTTCTTC
TRBJ1-3 | TRBV6-2/TRBV6-3 | . | . | CASSDDRSGNTIYF | TGTGCCAGCAGTGACGACAGATCTGGAAACACCATATATTTT
TRBJ2-1 | TRBV6-1 | TRBD2 | . | CASSPREGLNEQFF | TGTGCCAGCAGCCCCCGGGAGGGGCTCAATGAGCAGTTCTTC
TRBJ2-7 | TRBV18 | . | many | CASSPPDKSSYEQYF | TGTGCCAGCTCACCACCGGATAAAAGCTCCTACGAGCAGTACTTC
TRBJ2-1 | TRBV15 | TRBD2 | few | CATSRPGTSGGDEQFF | TGTGCCACCAGCAGACCCGGGACTAGCGGGGGGGATGAGCAGTTCTTC
TRBJ2-3 | TRBV20-1 | . | many | CSARGRSGTDTQYF | TGCAGTGCTAGGGGACGCAGCGGCACAGATACGCAGTATTTT
TRBJ2-2 | TRBV2 | . | many | CASSGEGSNTGELFF | TGTGCCAGCAGCGGAGAGGGGTCGAACACCGGGGAGCTGTTTTTT
TRBJ1-3 | TRBV6-1 | . | many | CASRKPGAGNTIYF | TGTGCCAGCAGAAAACCAGGGGCTGGAAACACCATATATTTT
TRBJ2-1 | TRBV27 | . | few | CASKRLVEFNEQFF | TGTGCCAGCAAACGCCTAGTGGAATTCAATGAGCAGTTCTTC
TRBJ1-1 | TRBV11-1 | TRBD1 | . | CASLKGQGWTEAFF | TGTGCCAGCCTCAAAGGACAGGGATGGACTGAAGCTTTCTTT
TRBJ2-7 | TRBV11-2 | . | few | CASSLDGVPAYEQYF | TGTGCCAGCAGCTTAGATGGGGTCCCCGCCTACGAGCAGTACTTC
TRBJ1-2 | TRBV30 | TRBD1 | few | CAWVQGAGGYTF | TGTGCCTGGGTCCAGGGGGCTGGTGGCTACACCTTC
TRBJ2-1 | TRBV18 | TRBD2 | many | CASTPGLAADEQFF | TGTGCCAGCACCCCGGGACTAGCGGCCGATGAGCAGTTCTTC
TRBJ2-3 | TRBV6-2/TRBV6-3 | TRBD2 | . | CASRDSTSGGAEDTQYF | TGTGCCAGCAGGGACTCGACTAGCGGGGGGGCCGAAGATACGCAGTATTTT
TRBJ2-7 | TRBV20-1 | . | many | CSARQASYEQYF | TGCAGTGCTAGACAGGCCTCCTACGAGCAGTACTTC
TRBJ1-2 | TRBV9 | . | many | CASSAQEGNYGYTF | TGTGCCAGCAGCGCTCAGGAGGGCAACTATGGCTACACCTTC
TRBJ1-1 | TRBV27 | TRBD1 | many | CASSPNRSKTGQGNTEAFF | TGTGCCAGCAGTCCGAATAGATCCAAAACGGGACAGGGGAACACTGAAGCTTTCTTT
TRBJ2-3 | TRBV18 | TRBD1 | few | CGSSPQGAGRDTQYF | TGTGGCAGCTCACCCCAGGGGGCAGGTCGAGATACGCAGTATTTT
TRBJ2-3 | TRBV30 | . | many | CAWSQDASTDTQYF | TGTGCCTGGAGTCAGGATGCTAGCACAGATACGCAGTATTTT
TRBJ1-3 | TRBV5-1 | . | many | CASRAPSGNTIYF | TGCGCCAGCAGGGCACCCTCTGGAAACACCATATATTTT
TRBJ1-2 | TRBV5-1 | TRBD1 | many | CASSPDRANGYTF | TGCGCCAGCAGCCCCGACAGGGCCAATGGCTACACCTTC
TRBJ2-7 | TRBV2 | TRBD2 | many | CASSETRDYSYEQYF | TGTGCCAGCAGTGAGACCCGGGACTACTCCTACGAGCAGTACTTC
TRBJ2-2 | TRBV30 | . | many | CAWRRDSINTGELFF | TGTGCCTGGAGGAGGGACTCCATAAACACCGGGGAGCTGTTTTTT
TRBJ2-2 | TRBV2 | TRBD2 | many | CASSTKAGGSNTGELFF | TGTGCCAGCTCCACAAAAGCGGGGGGCTCGAACACCGGGGAGCTGTTTTTT
TRBJ2-1 | TRBV7-9 | TRBD2 | many | CASSLASGGAGATNEQFF | TGTGCCAGCAGCTTAGCTAGTGGTGGGGCGGGAGCGACCAATGAGCAGTTCTTC
TRBJ1-3 | TRBV7-9 | . | many | CASSLTGGENTIYF | TGTGCCAGCAGCTTAACAGGCGGGGAAAACACCATATATTTT
TRBJ2-7 | TRBV3-1 | . | . | CASSLLVSHEQYF | TGTGCCAGCAGTCTACTAGTTTCCCACGAGCAGTACTTC
TRBJ2-2 | TRBV5-1 | . | . | CASCWDQPYTGELFF | TGCGCCAGCTGCTGGGACCAACCCTACACCGGGGAGCTGTTTTTT
TRBJ2-1 | TRBV2 | TRBD2 | . | CASRLAVYNEQFF | TGTGCCAGCAGACTAGCGGTCTACAATGAGCAGTTCTTC
TRBJ2-1 | TRBV29-1 | . | . | CSVVLASYNEQFF | TGCAGCGTTGTATTAGCTAGTTACAATGAGCAGTTCTTC
TRBJ2-1 | TRBV7-9 | . | few | CASTRLATTSNEQFF | TGTGCCAGCACCCGCCTCGCGACGACCTCCAATGAGCAGTTCTTC
TRBJ2-7 | TRBV20-1 | . | few | CSARRTKGPVEQYF | TGCAGTGCTAGGAGGACAAAGGGCCCCGTAGAGCAGTACTTC
TRBJ2-7 | TRBV20-1 | TRBD1 | . | CSGATGVVDEQYF | TGCAGTGGGGCTACAGGGGTGGTAGACGAGCAGTACTTC
TRBJ1-1 | TRBV12-3/TRBV12-4 | . | many | CASSYGVGNTEAFF | TGTGCCAGCAGTTATGGGGTTGGTAACACTGAAGCTTTCTTT